The clone carrying this T cell receptor (beta chain) was detected once. No antigen is known for it. These data originate in a study of beta chain features in type 1 diabetes. Study information: Age, gender, cell numbers and subset yield matched between patients and controls. Study-level findings and limits: People with Type 1 diabetes carried modestly yet significantly shorter TCRB CDR3s in all four CD4+ subsets. There were fewer insertions and more deletions at the VDJ junctions of type 1 diabetes patients.

Every isolated RNA sample was fully reverse transcribed, so sequencing captured expressed TCRB transcripts. Profiling relied on immunoSEQ multiplex PCR, and the TCRdb table lists in-frame clones only, not all of them. Seen here are 500,000 to 650,000 clones, 9.5% to 15% observed once, and the top ten hold 0.095% to 0.15%. This clonotype was sampled from a man aged 30 to 45 with type 1 diabetes. Specimen: naive CD4+ T cells from blood.

The CDR3 DNA is TGTGCCAGCACCCTCAGTGCTAACTATGGCTACACCTTC. Its translation is CASTLSANYGYTF. V and J are TRBV7-9 and TRBJ1-2; D not certain. This CDR3 spans 13 amino acids. Trimming stripped 7 bases from V and 0 bases from J, with 9 bases between. Germline CDR1 and CDR2: SEHNR and FQNEAQ (reference sequence).